A single sample gave rise to the 28 T cell receptor beta chains below, sequenced in a study of blood T cell repertoires in COVID-19. This table comes from immunoSEQ multiplex PCR, and its TCRdb copy is limited to in-frame clones, with some not included. Altogether almost 400,000 clones are present, around nine tenths being singletons, with the ten largest covering roughly 0.97%. Sequences were obtained from PBMCs or T cells enriched from blood (not recorded which). The receptors stem from a woman younger than 45 with acute COVID-19.

The chain couples TRBV2 to TRBJ2-1; 9 bases fit TRBD1. This CDR3 has 15 amino acids. Germline V gives CDR1 SNHLY, CDR2 FYNNEI. The ends lost 2 bases at V and 3 bases at J; junction bases unmatched: 2. CDR3 residues: CASSEKTGGYNEQFF. Here the CDR3 DNA reads TGTGCCAGCAGTGAAAAGACAGGGGGCTACAATGAGCAGTTCTTC. Full variable domain (outside the CDR3, taken from reference TRBV2 and TRBJ2-1): EPEVTQTPSHQVTQMGQEVILRCVPISNHLYFYWYRQILGQKVEFLVSFYNNEISEKSEIFDDQFSVERPDGSNFTLKIRSTKLEDSAMYFCASSEKTGGYNEQFFGPGTRLTVL.

This sequence joins TRBV19 and TRBJ2-2; TRBD1 matches at 7 bases. The V and J ends lost 5 bases and 1 base, in that order; junction bases with no gene match: 7. Germline V gene data show CDR1 as LNHDA and CDR2 as SQIVND (reference sequence). The CDR3 covers 16 residues. As DNA, the CDR3 is TGTGCCAGTAGTCCCCAGCGACAGGGGAACACCGGGGAGCTGTTTTTT. Its protein product is CASSPQRQGNTGELFF.

In this sample, this clone turned up once. The chain joins TRBV12-3 or TRBV12-4 to TRBJ2-5; D is perhaps TRBD2 (6 bases). The CDR3 contains 13 residues. Trimming shortened V by 3 bases and J by 7 bases, and 12 bases separated the two germline ends. CDR3 sequence: CASSFRDSVTQYF. CDR3 nucleotides: TGTGCCAGCAGTTTCCGGGACTCCGTGACCCAGTACTTC.

Comment on this clone: This sample also contains other DNA sequences that code for the same CDR3. The chain has TRBV19 and TRBJ1-1; 11 nucleotides line up with TRBD1. CDR3 length: 15 amino acids. Germline CDR1 reads LNHDA; CDR2 reads SQIVND (reference sequence). Losses at the gene ends were 4 bases for V and 5 bases for J; bases not matched to a gene: 6. In DNA, the CDR3 is TGTGCCAGTAGTACTCCGGGACAGGGGGGTACTGAAGCTTTCTTT. This encodes CASSTPGQGGTEAFF.

This chain uses TRBV24-1 with TRBJ1-2; D uncertain. Deletions cut 0 bases from V and 4 bases from J, with 8 bases between. The V gene's germline CDR1 is KGHDR and CDR2 SFDVKD. This CDR3 spans 14 amino acids. The CDR3 protein is CATSDLHFGYGYTF. In nucleotides, the CDR3 is TGTGCCACCAGTGATTTGCATTTCGGCTATGGCTACACCTTC.

The chain has TRBV6-5 and TRBJ1-3; D unresolved. V was shortened by 0 bases and J by 0 bases, with 9 bases between the two germline ends. Germline-derived CDR1 and CDR2 are MNHEY and SVGAGI. The CDR3 consists of 16 residues. The CDR3 protein is CASSYSRRVSGNTIYF. The CDR3 bases are TGTGCCAGCAGTTACTCCCGCCGGGTCTCTGGAAACACCATATATTTT.

The chain's CDR3 is CASSPSGSPVPGDEQFF. CDR3 sequence (DNA): TGTGCCAGCAGCCCATCCGGGTCTCCAGTACCCGGCGATGAGCAGTTCTTC. The chain links TRBV9 to TRBJ2-1, with D unresolved. Germline V CDR1 and CDR2: SGDLS, YYNGEE. This CDR3 is 17 amino acids long. V dropped 4 bases and J dropped 8 bases, with 25 bases sitting between them. Based on the CDR3 plus reference TRBV9 and TRBJ2-1, the full variable domain is DSGVTQTPKHLITATGQRVTLRCSPRSGDLSVYWYQQSLDQGLQFLIQYYNGEERAKGNILERFSAQQFPDLHSELNLSSLELGDSALYFCASSPSGSPVPGDEQFFGPGTRLTVL.

This sequence joins TRBV7-9 and TRBJ1-1; maybe TRBD1 (6 bases). This CDR3 spans 16 amino acids. Germline V lookup: CDR1 SEHNR, CDR2 FQNEAQ (reference sequence). Trimming took 6 bases from V and 1 from J, leaving 18 bases between them. For the CDR3, the DNA is TGTGCCAGCAGACATTGGGGACATCCCCGGAACACTGAAGCTTTCTTT. Translated, it gives CASRHWGHPRNTEAFF.

The V and J genes are TRBV11-1 and TRBJ1-1, with no clear D. The germline CDR1 and CDR2 sequences are SGHAT and FQDESV (reference sequence). The CDR3 has 13 amino acids. Trimming stripped 3 bases from V and 2 bases from J, with 7 bases between. Here the CDR3 reads CASSFGDNTEAFF. The CDR3 bases are TGTGCCAGCAGCTTCGGTGATAACACTGAAGCTTTCTTT.

This chain uses TRBV27 with TRBJ2-2; 7 bases agree with TRBD2. Trimming removed 5 bases from V and 1 base from J; junction bases left unmatched: 10. CDR1 and CDR2 from the germline V gene are MNHEY and SMNVEV (reference sequence). The CDR3 loop spans 17 amino acids. This CDR3 is CASSVVTSALNTGELFF. CDR3 DNA sequence: TGTGCCAGCAGTGTCGTAACTAGCGCCTTGAACACCGGGGAGCTGTTTTTT.

This chain connects TRBV4-3 to TRBJ1-1; possibly TRBD1 for D (5 bases). The CDR3 is 16 residues long. CDR1 is LGHNA, CDR2 YSLEER, per germline. V was cut by 0 bases and J by 1 base, with 12 bases left in between. In nucleotides, the CDR3 is TGCGCCAGCAGCCAAGATATAGGACATCAGAACACTGAAGCTTTCTTT. It codes for CASSQDIGHQNTEAFF.

The chain couples TRBV5-6 to TRBJ1-6, with D unresolved. Germline V gene sequence: CDR1 SGHDT, CDR2 YYEEEE. This CDR3 has 14 residues. V was shortened by 0 bases and J by 4 bases, with 5 bases between the two germline ends. The CDR3 spells CASSLDRYNSPLHF. The CDR3 nucleotides are TGTGCCAGCAGCTTGGACAGATATAATTCACCCCTCCACTTT.

V gene TRBV30 combines with J gene TRBJ2-5, with a tentative D call TRBD2 (5 bases). Germline-derived CDR1 and CDR2 are GTSNPN and SVGIG (reference sequence). Trimming cost V 4 bases and J 0 bases, with 9 bases left between them. This CDR3 comprises 13 residues. CDR3 residues: CAWNRGYQETQYF. CDR3 DNA sequence: TGTGCCTGGAACCGAGGGTACCAAGAGACCCAGTACTTC. The variable domain in full, completed from reference TRBV30 and TRBJ2-5, reads SQTIHQWPATLVQPVGSPLSLECTVEGTSNPNLYWYRQAAGRGLQLLFYSVGIGQISSEVPQNLSASRPQDRQFILSSKKLLLSDSGFYLCAWNRGYQETQYFGPGTRLLVL.

This clone was picked up one time. The rearrangement links TRBV5-4 to TRBJ2-1; D call uncertain. Trimming pared 4 bases from V and 8 bases from J, leaving 7 bases between. CDR1 and CDR2 from the germline V gene are SGHNT and YYREEE (reference sequence). The CDR3 runs to 11 residues. CDR3 sequence (DNA): TGTGCCAGCAGCCTGGCGGATGAGCAGTTCTTC. As protein: CASSLADEQFF.

This rearrangement joins TRBV5-6 to TRBJ1-5, with D possibly matching TRBD1 (6 bases). The CDR3 runs to 15 residues. Trimming took 0 bases from V and 3 from J, leaving 10 bases between them. The germline V gene encodes CDR1 SGHDT and CDR2 YYEEEE. The CDR3, as DNA: TGTGCCAGCAGCTTGGTAGGACAGTCCAATCAGCCCCAGCATTTT. The encoded protein is CASSLVGQSNQPQHF.

This clone was found a few times. CDR3 coding DNA: TGTGCCAGCAGACGGACAGGGGGCTGGGACGAGCAGTACTTC. Encoded protein: CASRRTGGWDEQYF. The chain joins TRBV3-1 (or the pseudogene TRBV3-2) to TRBJ2-7; 11 bases are a match to TRBD1. Germline V gene sequence: CDR1 LGHDT, CDR2 YNNKEL (reference sequence). This CDR3 is 14 amino acids long. The V segment lost 6 bases and the J segment 5 bases; nucleotides outside the gene matches: 6.

This chain links TRBV3-1 (or the pseudogene TRBV3-2) with TRBJ1-1, with TRBD1 as a possible D gene (6 bases). This CDR3 region has 14 residues. CDR1 is LGHDT, CDR2 YNNKEL, per germline (reference sequence). Between the trimmed V and J ends, which lost 3 bases and 2 bases, there was a span of 10 bases. Written as DNA, the CDR3 is TGTGCCAGCAGCCACCGGGACATCAACACTGAAGCTTTCTTT. Protein product: CASSHRDINTEAFF.

The table lists this clone with a count of one. The CDR3 DNA is TGTGCCACCAGGGGAACAGGGGTTAACACTGAAGCTTTCTTT. The encoded protein is CATRGTGVNTEAFF. V usage is TRBV24-1 and J usage is TRBJ1-1, with 7 positions matching TRBD1. V lost 7 bases and J lost 2; bases outside the gene matches: 6. CDR1 is KGHDR, CDR2 SFDVKD, per germline. The CDR3 sequence is 14 residues long.

CDR3 sequence: CSVAGAQSDTQYF. The CDR3 DNA follows: TGCAGCGTTGCAGGGGCCCAATCAGATACGCAGTATTTT. The rearrangement joins TRBV29-1 to TRBJ2-3; a possible D gene is TRBD1 (6 bases). Looked up from germline, CDR1 is SQVTM and CDR2 is ANQGSEA. The CDR3 covers 13 residues. V lost 4 bases, J lost 4 bases, and 12 bases lay in between.

The rearrangement links TRBV5-1 to TRBJ2-1; 10 positions agree with TRBD2. Germline V CDR1 and CDR2: SGHRS, YFSETQ. This CDR3 is built from 17 residues. V was clipped by 2 bases and J by 4 bases; unmatched bases: 9. CDR3 bases: TGCGCCAGCAGCTTATTAGCGGGGGGACCAGAGTACAATGAGCAGTTCTTC. This translates into CASSLLAGGPEYNEQFF.

This chain uses TRBV6-5 with TRBJ2-7, with D perhaps matching TRBD1 (6 bases). The CDR3 loop spans 15 amino acids. Germline loops: CDR1 MNHEY, CDR2 SVGAGI. The V and J ends lost 2 bases and 1 base respectively, with 12 bases between them. The CDR3, as DNA: TGTGCCAGCAGTTACAGGGACACGGGGTCCTACGAGCAGTACTTC. Translation gives CASSYRDTGSYEQYF.

The V and J genes are TRBV2 and TRBJ1-6; 8 bases line up with TRBD1. After removal of 3 bases from V and 9 bases from J, the junction contained 7 bases not matched to a gene. The CDR3 has 15 residues. Germline assignment: CDR1 SNHLY and CDR2 FYNNEI. CDR3 in amino acids: CASSDFTGGFSPLHF. The CDR3, as DNA: TGTGCCAGCAGTGACTTCACAGGGGGGTTTTCACCCCTCCACTTT.

This chain uses TRBV7-6 with TRBJ2-2; D remains unclear. Trimming took off 4 bases at V and 6 bases at J, with 9 bases between the two ends. Germline V gene sequence: CDR1 SGHVS, CDR2 FNYEAQ. The CDR3 loop spans 13 amino acids. The CDR3 region is CASSSDNSGELFF. In DNA, the CDR3 is TGTGCCAGCAGCTCCGACAATTCCGGGGAGCTGTTTTTT.

J is TRBJ2-7 and V is TRBV7-9; 10 nucleotides line up with TRBD2. This CDR3 has 16 amino acids. The V gene's germline CDR1 is SEHNR and CDR2 FQNEAQ (reference sequence). V was pared by 2 bases and J by 5 bases, with 9 bases of the junction left unmatched. For the CDR3, the DNA is TGTGCCAGCAGCTTAAGTCGCGGGCTAGCGGGGGACGAGCAGTACTTC. It specifies CASSLSRGLAGDEQYF.

V usage is TRBV3-1 (or the pseudogene TRBV3-2) and J usage is TRBJ1-4; 7 bases match TRBD1. Germline loops: CDR1 LGHDT, CDR2 YNNKEL (reference sequence). Trimming cost V 4 bases and J 6 bases; bases outside gene matches: 8. This CDR3 comprises 15 residues. In DNA form, the CDR3 reads TGTGCCAGCAGCCCTCGGACAGGTCGGGATGAAAAACTGTTTTTT. Translating gives CASSPRTGRDEKLFF.

The chain couples TRBV29-1 to TRBJ1-1; TRBD1 matches at 8 bases. With 8 bases clipped from V and 5 bases from J, the junction kept 7 bases outside the gene matches. Germline V gives CDR1 SQVTM, CDR2 ANQGSEA. This CDR3 has 12 residues. The CDR3 is CSSQGAETEAFF. CDR3 DNA sequence: TGCAGCTCCCAGGGGGCGGAAACTGAAGCTTTCTTT.

The chain recombines TRBV27 with TRBJ1-1, with TRBD1 matching 8 bases. This CDR3 has 20 residues. The J segment lost 2 bases and the V segment lost 8 bases, leaving 25 bases of the junction unmatched. Germline assignment: CDR1 MNHEY and CDR2 SMNVEV (reference sequence). DNA for the CDR3: TGTGCCAGCCGATGGCAGGGGGAGACCAAACCGGACAGGGTCAACACTGAAGCTTTCTTT. Encoded protein: CASRWQGETKPDRVNTEAFF.

The genes are TRBV4-3 and TRBJ1-2; D gene unclear. Germline V gives CDR1 LGHNA, CDR2 YSLEER. The CDR3 spans 14 residues. The germline V and J ends were trimmed by 5 bases and 2 bases, with 12 bases remaining between them. CDR3 protein: CASSLWPENYGYTF. Written as DNA, the CDR3 is TGCGCCAGCAGCTTATGGCCGGAGAACTATGGCTACACCTTC.